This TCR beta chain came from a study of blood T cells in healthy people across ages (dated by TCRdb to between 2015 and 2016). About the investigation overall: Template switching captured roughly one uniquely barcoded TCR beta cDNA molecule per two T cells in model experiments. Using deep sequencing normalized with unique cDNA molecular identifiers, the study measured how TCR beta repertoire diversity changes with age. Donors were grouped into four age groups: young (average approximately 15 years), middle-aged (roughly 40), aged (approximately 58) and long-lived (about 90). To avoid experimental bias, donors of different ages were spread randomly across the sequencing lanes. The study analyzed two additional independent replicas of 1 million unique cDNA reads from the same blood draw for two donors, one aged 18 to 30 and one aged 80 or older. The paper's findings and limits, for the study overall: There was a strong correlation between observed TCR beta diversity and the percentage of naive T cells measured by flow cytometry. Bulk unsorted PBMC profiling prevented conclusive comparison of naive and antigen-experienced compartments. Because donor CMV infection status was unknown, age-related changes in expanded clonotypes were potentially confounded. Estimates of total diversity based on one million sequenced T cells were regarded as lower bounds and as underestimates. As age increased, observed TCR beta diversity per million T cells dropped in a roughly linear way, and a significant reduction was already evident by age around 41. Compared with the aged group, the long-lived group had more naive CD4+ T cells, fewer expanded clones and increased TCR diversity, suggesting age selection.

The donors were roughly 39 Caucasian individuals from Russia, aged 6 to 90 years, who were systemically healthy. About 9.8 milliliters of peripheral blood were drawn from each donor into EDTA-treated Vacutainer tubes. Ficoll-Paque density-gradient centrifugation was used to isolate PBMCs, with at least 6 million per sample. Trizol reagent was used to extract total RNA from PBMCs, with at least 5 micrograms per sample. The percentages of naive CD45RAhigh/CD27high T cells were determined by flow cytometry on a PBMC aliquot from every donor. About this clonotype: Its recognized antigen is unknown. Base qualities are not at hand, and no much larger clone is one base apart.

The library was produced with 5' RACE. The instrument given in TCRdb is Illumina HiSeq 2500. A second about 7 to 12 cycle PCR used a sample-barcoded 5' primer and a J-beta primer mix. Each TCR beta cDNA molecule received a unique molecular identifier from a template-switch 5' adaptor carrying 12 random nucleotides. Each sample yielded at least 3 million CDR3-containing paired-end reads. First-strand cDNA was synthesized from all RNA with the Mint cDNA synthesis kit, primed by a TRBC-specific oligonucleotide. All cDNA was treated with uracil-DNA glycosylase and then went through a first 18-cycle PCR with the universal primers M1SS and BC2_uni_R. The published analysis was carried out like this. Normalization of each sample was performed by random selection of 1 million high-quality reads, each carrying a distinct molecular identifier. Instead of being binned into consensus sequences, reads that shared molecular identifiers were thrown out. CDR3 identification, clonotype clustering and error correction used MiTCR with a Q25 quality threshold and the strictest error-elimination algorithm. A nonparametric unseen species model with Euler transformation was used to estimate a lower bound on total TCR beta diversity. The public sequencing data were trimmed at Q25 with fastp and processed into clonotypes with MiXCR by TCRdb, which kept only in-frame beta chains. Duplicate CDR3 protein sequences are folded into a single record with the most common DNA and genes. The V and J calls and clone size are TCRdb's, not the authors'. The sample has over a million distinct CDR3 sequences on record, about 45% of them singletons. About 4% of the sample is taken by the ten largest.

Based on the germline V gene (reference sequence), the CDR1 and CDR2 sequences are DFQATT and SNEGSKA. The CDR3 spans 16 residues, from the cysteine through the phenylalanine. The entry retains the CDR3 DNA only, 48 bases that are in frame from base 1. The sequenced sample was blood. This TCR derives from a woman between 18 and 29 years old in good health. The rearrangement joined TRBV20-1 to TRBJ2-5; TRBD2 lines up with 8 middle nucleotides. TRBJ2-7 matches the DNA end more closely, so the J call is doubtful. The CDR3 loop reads CSARAGTRRIQNEQYF. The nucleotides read TGCAGTGCTAGAGCCGGGACTAGAAGGATCCAAAACGAGCAGTACTTC.